Described below is a single T cell receptor beta chain sequence and its context. As yet, its antigen is unknown. The record originates from a study of cytomegalovirus exposure and HLA in healthy donors. Study-wide results and caveats: Across donors, sequencing depth was assumed by presence/absence analyses to be roughly uniform. More clonal expansion characterized HLA-associated TCR beta chains than equally common others in a later analysis.

The CDR3 is 14 residues long. Germline V gene lookup returns CDR1 MNHEY and CDR2 SVGAGI. Trimming left V 5 bases short and J 5 bases short, with 13 bases between. Researchers ran the PCR with 60 Vbeta and 13 Jbeta primers. Generated by immunoSEQ multiplex PCR, the TCRdb table keeps only in-frame clones and is missing some. The sample includes over 85,000 clones, 70% to 90% of them seen just once. This TCR was sampled from a man between 35 and 55 years old in good health and CMV-seronegative. Material for sequencing was PBMCs. This chain joins TRBV6-5 and TRBJ2-1; a weak D match, TRBD2 (6 bases). This chain's CDR3 is CASSRSGSHNEQFF. In DNA form, the CDR3 reads TGTGCCAGCAGTAGGTCCGGGAGCCACAATGAGCAGTTCTTC.